This TCR beta chain was observed in a study of blood T cells in healthy people across ages. Study results and caveats: PBMCs were not sorted, which prevented a conclusive comparison of naive versus antigen-experienced cells. As age increased, TCR beta diversity per million T cells fell in a roughly linear fashion.

The CDR3 runs 11 residues. The V end was cut by 5 bases, the J end by 8 bases, with 12 bases between. The V gene's germline CDR1 is SQVTM and CDR2 ANQGSEA. Concerning this clonotype itself: Its antigen is currently unknown.

Alongside a J-beta primer mix, a sample-barcoded 5' primer served in a second PCR lasting about 7 to 11 cycles. TCRdb ran MiXCR on the 5' RACE reads and lists one entry per CDR3 protein. The sample records roughly 730,000 distinct CDR3 sequences, around 50% being singletons. The sequenced material came from blood. This TCR derives from a man aged 40-49 years in good health. The V gene is TRBV29-1, the J gene TRBJ1-2, with TRBD1 as a possible D gene (5 bases). The CDR3 spells CSVKQELGYTF. CDR3 in DNA: TGCAGCGTTAAACAGGAACTAGGCTACACCTTC.